The present TCR beta chain was sequenced within a study of blood T cell repertoires in COVID-19. Germline V gene data show CDR1 as MGHDK and CDR2 as SYGVNS. This CDR3 contains 13 residues. V trimming: 7 bases; J trimming: 4 bases; junction bases outside the gene matches: 3. This clone was counted a few times. Sequencing used immunoSEQ multiplex PCR; TCRdb keeps in-frame clones, though not all of them. The table shows over 120,000 clones, with roughly 80% occurring only once. The chain carries TRBV25-1 and TRBJ2-2, with 7 bases lining up with TRBD1. The sequence came from a woman in her sixties or seventies with COVID-19, enrolled during active disease. Sequencing used peripheral blood. The CDR3 region has the DNA TGTGCCAGCATGAGGACAGGCACCGGGGAGCTGTTTTTT. It yields the protein CASMRTGTGELFF.